The clone carrying this TCR beta chain was picked up a small number of times. These data belong to a study of early T cells in non-severe SARS-CoV-2 infection. The CDR3 runs 14 residues. The V end lost 3 bases, the J end lost 7 bases, and 15 bases lay between the germline ends. Germline V gene data show CDR1 as MDHEN and CDR2 as SYDVKM. TCRdb reprocessed the 5' RACE reads with MiXCR, giving one entry per CDR3 protein. The data contain about 98,000 distinct CDR3 sequences, 13% to 15% of them singletons. This clonotype was sampled from an adult who was a healthcare worker with PCR-confirmed SARS-CoV-2 infection or an uninfected control (not recorded which). Sequenced material: whole blood. V is TRBV28 and J is TRBJ1-2; no definite D call. This chain's CDR3 is CASSFDASAAGYTF. Here the CDR3 DNA reads TGTGCCAGCAGTTTTGACGCTTCAGCGGCTGGCTACACCTTC.